One sample yielded the 10 T cell receptor beta chains listed below, sequenced in a study of cytomegalovirus exposure and HLA in healthy donors. 13 Jbeta primers and 60 Vbeta primers were used for the PCR. Only in-frame clones appear in the TCRdb table, and some are missing; sequencing was by immunoSEQ multiplex PCR. This sample has 100,000 to 150,000 clones, with 60% to 85% found just once. The sample consisted of PBMCs. All receptors derive from a woman aged 40 to 55 in good health and CMV-seronegative.

The CDR3 spells CASSVGTSGMDEQYF. In DNA, the CDR3 is TGTGCCAGCAGCGTAGGGACTAGCGGGATGGACGAGCAGTACTTC. V is TRBV9 and J is TRBJ2-7; 12 nucleotides agree with TRBD2. Germline CDR1 SGDLS, CDR2 YYNGEE. Trimming removed 0 bases from V and 5 bases from J; junction bases left unmatched: 3. The length of the CDR3 is 15 residues. Full variable domain (remainder filled in from reference TRBV9 and TRBJ2-7): DSGVTQTPKHLITATGQRVTLRCSPRSGDLSVYWYQQSLDQGLQFLIQYYNGEERAKGNILERFSAQQFPDLHSELNLSSLELGDSALYFCASSVGTSGMDEQYFGPGTRLTVT.

The CDR3 DNA is TGTGCCAGCAGGCTCCAGGGGCCGCCCTACGAGCAGTACTTC. Its translation is CASRLQGPPYEQYF. The V gene is TRBV27, the J gene TRBJ2-7; perhaps TRBD1 as D (6 bases). CDR3 size: 14 residues. V lost 6 bases and J lost 2, with 14 bases in between. Germline assignment: CDR1 MNHEY and CDR2 SMNVEV (reference sequence).

The chain is built from TRBV2 and TRBJ2-3; D not resolved. This CDR3 has 11 amino acids. Germline CDR1 is SNHLY and CDR2 is FYNNEI. Trimming shortened V by 7 bases and J by 3 bases, and 5 bases separated the two germline ends. CDR3: CASTRTDTQYF. The CDR3 DNA follows: TGTGCCAGCACCAGGACAGATACGCAGTATTTT.

The chain joins TRBV23-1 to TRBJ1-2; TRBD1 matches at 11 bases. TRBV23-1 is an ORF, and what it does is uncertain. J lost 6 bases, V lost 4 bases, and 10 bases had no gene match. The CDR3 is made up of 16 amino acids. CDR3 loop: CASSPPGQGGLDGYTF. The CDR3 DNA sequence: TGCGCCAGCAGTCCCCCGGGACAGGGGGGATTAGATGGCTACACCTTC.

Of note for this clone: The junction departs from germline at one end; a sequencing error may be responsible. J is TRBJ2-4 and V is TRBV28; 7 bases match TRBD1. The length of the CDR3 is 13 residues. CDR1 MDHEN and CDR2 SYDVKM come from the germline V gene. CDR3 protein: CASRGGSSNSQYF. In nucleotides, the CDR3 is TGTGCCAGCAGAGGGGGCAGTTCAAACAGTCAGTACTTC.

V usage is TRBV19 and J usage is TRBJ1-5; TRBD1 agrees at 8 bases. The trim removed 5 bases at V and 3 bases at J, leaving 6 bases unmatched. In germline, CDR1 is LNHDA, CDR2 SQIVND (reference sequence). This CDR3 region has 15 residues. The CDR3 reads CASSPRTGNNQPQHF. The CDR3 nucleotides read TGTGCCAGTAGTCCGAGGACAGGGAACAATCAGCCCCAGCATTTT.

Regarding this clone: Germline and junction disagree at one end, which may indicate a read error. The chain is built from TRBV4-1 and TRBJ2-6, with TRBD2 matching over 7 bases. The germline gives CDR1 MGHRA, CDR2 YSYEKL. The CDR3 extends over 17 amino acids. CDR3 in DNA: TGCGCCAGCAGCCATCCGGGGGGTGGTGCTGGGGCCAACGGCCTGACTTTC. This encodes CASSHPGGGAGANGLTF.

The rearrangement uses TRBV28 and TRBJ2-5; the D gene is possibly TRBD2 (6 bases). V lost 10 bases and J lost 5, with 14 bases in between. This CDR3 region has 12 residues. Germline V lookup: CDR1 MDHEN, CDR2 SYDVKM. CDR3 protein: CATRDFLETQYF. In nucleotides, the CDR3 is TGTGCCACCCGGGACTTTCTGGAGACCCAGTACTTC.

J is TRBJ2-7 and V is TRBV7-9; perhaps TRBD2 as D (6 bases). Germline values: CDR1 SEHNR, CDR2 FQNEAQ (reference sequence). Between the trimmed V and J ends, which lost 6 bases and 7 bases, there was a span of 19 bases. The CDR3 sequence is 14 residues long. The CDR3 protein is CASSLRQSGGEQYF. The CDR3 region has the DNA TGTGCCAGCAGTTTAAGACAGAGCGGAGGGGAGCAGTACTTC. The variable domain in full, with the rest retrieved from reference TRBV7-9 and TRBJ2-7, is DTGVSQNPRHKITKRGQNVTFRCDPISEHNRLYWYRQTLGQGPEFLTYFQNEAQLEKSRLLSDRFSAERPKGSFSTLEIQRTEQGDSAMYLCASSLRQSGGEQYFGPGTRLTVT.

J is TRBJ1-2 and V is TRBV6-5; 8 bases map to TRBD1. Germline-derived CDR1 and CDR2 are MNHEY and SVGAGI. This CDR3 is 12 amino acids long. V shed 8 bases and J 4 bases; nucleotides not matched to a gene: 3. CDR3 residues: CASLGTGYGYTF. The CDR3 nucleotides read TGTGCCAGCCTCGGGACAGGCTATGGCTACACCTTC.